Each of the 11 T cell receptor beta chains below was sequenced from the same sample in a study of T cells in women clearing cervical HPV infection. Using immunoSEQ multiplex PCR, the repertoire was profiled, and TCRdb retains in-frame clones only, with some absent. The sample holds tens of thousands of clones. Material: blood buffy coat. Receptor source: a woman between 18 and 70 years old with a cervical HPV16 infection that either progressed to CIN3+ or cleared (not recorded which).

For this clone: The CDR3 end is not reached by the read, which stops 3 residues before it; the germline J gene fills it in. The chain is built from TRBV7-2 and TRBJ1-5; D possibly corresponds to TRBD1 (6 bases). The CDR3 contains 13 residues. CDR1 and CDR2 (germline): SGHTA, FQGNSA. V gave up 5 bases and J gave up 7 bases, with 12 bases separating them. CDR3 DNA, as far as it was read: TGTGCCAGCAGCCCGCAGGGGCGACAGCCC. It translates to CASSPQGRQP. The whole CDR3 region reads CASSPQGRQPQHF.

To note about this clone: The sequenced fragment ends 3 residues before the CDR3 boundary, so the rest is inferred from the germline J gene. The chain employs TRBV6-2 or TRBV6-3 and TRBJ2-6, with 7 bases lining up with TRBD1. Germline V gene data show CDR1 as MNHEY and CDR2 as SVGEGT. V was clipped by 10 bases and J by 3 bases; unmatched bases: 12. The CDR3 runs 16 residues. CDR3 in amino acids: CATGYRGDYGANVLTF. The part of the CDR3 DNA that was read is TGTGCCACGGGGTACAGGGGAGATTATGGGGCCAACGTC.

In the case of this clone: The read is 3 residues too short to cover the CDR3 end, so that end is filled in from the germline J gene. The V gene is TRBV30, the J gene TRBJ1-1, with a weak D call TRBD1 (5 bases). The ends were cut back, 7 bases at V and 1 base at J, with 13 bases in the middle. Germline values: CDR1 GTSNPN, CDR2 SVGIG (reference sequence). The CDR3 has 13 residues. Partial CDR3 DNA: TGTGCCTTACACCGAACAGGGAACACTGAA. Encoded protein: CALHRTGNTE. The full CDR3 reads CALHRTGNTEAFF.

Points on this clone: The CDR3 extends 3 residues past the end of the read, so its final part is completed from the germline J gene. The rearrangement links TRBV5-1 to TRBJ2-3; a possible D gene is TRBD1 (5 bases). The CDR3 covers 16 residues. In germline, CDR1 is SGHRS, CDR2 YFSETQ. V lost 0 bases, J lost 0 bases, and 11 bases lay in between. CDR3 sequence reads: CASSLGQGISTDTQYF. CDR3 DNA, as far as it was read: TGCGCCAGCAGCTTGGGTCAGGGAATTAGCACAGATACG.

Note on this clone: Read sequence stops 3 residues before the CDR3 end, and the germline J gene provides the missing end. J is TRBJ2-7 and V is TRBV6-2 or TRBV6-3, with 8 nucleotides matching TRBD1. The J segment lost 1 base and the V segment lost 6 bases, leaving 5 bases of the junction unmatched. The CDR3 length is 14 residues. Per the germline V gene, CDR1 is MNHEY and CDR2 is SVGEGT. The part of the CDR3 DNA that was read is TGTGCCAGCAGGAGACAGGGGACATCCTACGAG. This sequence encodes CASRRQGTSYE. The entire CDR3 protein is CASRRQGTSYEQYF.

For this clone: The CDR3 end is not reached by the read, which stops 3 residues before it; the germline J gene fills it in. Other nucleotide sequences from this sample produce the same CDR3. This chain connects TRBV18 to TRBJ1-3; 8 bases are a match to TRBD1. V gave up 4 bases and J gave up 0 bases; unmatched junction bases: 5. Per germline, CDR1 KGHSH and CDR2 LQKENI. CDR3 length: 16 amino acids. CDR3 sequence: CASSLGQGSSGNTIYF. The DNA read from the CDR3 is TGTGCCAGCTCACTTGGACAGGGAAGCTCTGGAAACACC.

As regards this clone: The read ends 3 residues shy of where the CDR3 ends; the end is completed using the germline J gene. The chain is built from TRBV13 and TRBJ1-2; 8 bases map to TRBD1. V lost 4 bases and J lost 5; bases outside the gene matches: 3. This CDR3 contains 13 residues. Germline V CDR1 and CDR2: PRHDT, FYEKMQ (reference sequence). Here the CDR3 reads CASSSTGAYGYTF. CDR3 DNA (partial): TGTGCCAGCAGCTCGACAGGGGCTTATGGC.

CDR3 DNA, as far as it was read: TGTGCCAGCAGTGAAGTAGCGTGGAGCGAGACG. It specifies CASSEVAWSET. The full CDR3 reads CASSEVAWSETQYF. This rearrangement joins TRBV6-1 to TRBJ2-3, with D maybe TRBD2 (5 bases). The missing CDR3 end, 3 residues past where the read stops, is filled in from the germline J gene. This CDR3 has 14 amino acids. Germline CDR1 and CDR2: MNHNS and SASEGT.

In regard to this clone: The DNA ends 3 residues before the CDR3 does, and the rest of the CDR3 is filled in from the germline J gene. The chain has TRBV2 and TRBJ1-2; D possibly corresponds to TRBD1 (6 bases). Trimming took off 4 bases at V and 6 bases at J, with 21 bases between the two ends. Per germline, CDR1 SNHLY and CDR2 FYNNEI. The length of the CDR3 is 16 residues. CDR3: CASSGAPGVGMDGYTF. The sequenced part of the CDR3 DNA is TGTGCCAGCAGTGGGGCTCCAGGGGTGGGTATGGATGGC.

With regard to this clone: With the read ending 3 residues before the CDR3 end, the germline J gene is used to fill in that end. The V call is TRBV6-2 or TRBV6-3, the J call TRBJ2-3, with TRBD2 identical over 10 bases. The CDR3 has 16 residues. V lost 5 bases to trimming and J lost 6 bases; unmatched junction nucleotides: 11. Germline V CDR1 and CDR2: MNHEY, SVGEGT. This chain's CDR3 is CASSDYSGGPLDTQYF. The CDR3 bases that were read are TGTGCCAGCAGTGACTATAGCGGGGGGCCGCTTGATACG.

Worth noting for this clone: From the germline J gene comes the end of the CDR3, since the read stops 3 residues before it. This sequence joins TRBV19 and TRBJ1-5; D is undetermined. Looked up from germline, CDR1 is LNHDA and CDR2 is SQIVND (reference sequence). Trimming removed 2 bases from V and 2 bases from J, with 10 bases in between. The CDR3 runs to 15 residues. The CDR3 region is CASSIRPLGNQPQHF. CDR3 DNA (partial): TGTGCCAGTAGTATACGTCCCCTAGGCAATCAGCCC.